This TCR beta chain was captured in a study of blood T cell repertoires in COVID-19. The overall study: Nucleic acid was either cDNA or gDNA, and it came from T cells, B-cell-depleted T cells, or PBMCs.

This CDR3 is built from 13 residues. Unmatched junction bases numbered 1, after V lost 7 bases and J lost 2 bases. Germline CDR1 reads KGHDR; CDR2 reads SFDVKD. Authors' processing steps: Reference gene primer amplification gave nucleated cell count estimates. The repertoire was sequenced with immunoSEQ multiplex PCR; TCRdb's copy has only in-frame clones and lacks some. The DNA was the basis for D and trimming; V, J and clone size are from that table. The sample lists approximately 26,000 clones, about 76% occurring once. The sample was peripheral blood. The sequence derives from an elderly man with active or convalescent COVID-19. The chain recombines TRBV24-1 with TRBJ1-2; 9 positions match TRBD1. For the CDR3, the DNA is TGTGCCACCAGCGGGACAGGGAACTATGGCTACACCTTC. It yields the protein CATSGTGNYGYTF.